This TCR beta chain derives from a study of blood T cells in healthy people across ages. Study observations and caveats: Shifts in expanded clonotypes may have been confounded by donor CMV status, which was unknown. Compared with aged donors, long-lived donors showed fewer expanded clones, suggesting selection.

For the second PCR, which ran for about 7 to 11 cycles, a sample-barcoded 5' primer and a J-beta primer mix were used. TCRdb ran MiXCR on the 5' RACE reads and lists one entry per CDR3 protein. In the table there are roughly 730,000 distinct CDR3 sequences, roughly 56% of which are singletons. In regard to this clonotype: Its antigen is undetermined.

With 7 bases removed from V and 4 bases from J, the gap between germline ends came to 6 bases. Germline V gene lookup returns CDR1 SGHTA and CDR2 FQGNSA. CDR3 length: 11 residues. Material for sequencing was blood. The origin of this receptor is a middle-aged man in good health. The chain employs TRBV7-2 and TRBJ2-3, with D unclear. The CDR3 DNA follows: TGTGCCAGCAAATGGTCAGATACGCAGTATTTT. Translation gives CASKWSDTQYF.